The T cell receptor (beta chain) described here comes from a study of long-term antiretroviral therapy in people with HIV. Study results and caveats: With ART, diversity went up but was still lower than in transplant donor controls. Blood draws took place between about 2004 and 2018 and possibly involved older ART regimens. ART adherence, viral resistance and therapy changes went unrecorded.

On this clone: As yet, its antigen is unknown.

Version v3.0 of the immunoSEQ assay ran at survey level. Data came from immunoSEQ multiplex PCR; TCRdb stores just in-frame clones and leaves some out. The sample has fewer than 20,000 clones; 70% to 85% are singletons. From germline, CDR1 is MNHEY and CDR2 SMNVEV (reference sequence). Trimming pared 6 bases from V and 2 bases from J, leaving 14 bases between. CDR3 length: 14 amino acids. The sequence was obtained from a man aged 35 to 55 with HIV. J is TRBJ2-7 and V is TRBV27; weak D call: TRBD2 (5 bases). The specimen comprised unsorted PBMCs, sampled 2.1 years after starting antiretroviral therapy. CDR3 amino acids: CASSLNPGTYEQYF. In DNA, the CDR3 is TGTGCCAGCAGCTTAAATCCGGGAACCTACGAGCAGTACTTC.